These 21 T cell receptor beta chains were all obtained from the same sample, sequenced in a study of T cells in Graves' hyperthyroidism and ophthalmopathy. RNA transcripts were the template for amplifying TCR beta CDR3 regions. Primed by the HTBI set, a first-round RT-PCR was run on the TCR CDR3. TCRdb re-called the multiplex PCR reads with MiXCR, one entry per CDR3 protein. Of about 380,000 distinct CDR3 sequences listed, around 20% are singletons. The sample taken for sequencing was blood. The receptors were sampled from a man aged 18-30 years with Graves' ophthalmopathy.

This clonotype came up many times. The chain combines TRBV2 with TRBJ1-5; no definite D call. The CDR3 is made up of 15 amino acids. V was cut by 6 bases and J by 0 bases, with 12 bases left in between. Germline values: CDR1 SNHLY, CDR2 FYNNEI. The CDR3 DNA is TGTGCCAGCAGCCCTTACCGGGATAGCAATCAGCCCCAGCATTTT. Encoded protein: CASSPYRDSNQPQHF.

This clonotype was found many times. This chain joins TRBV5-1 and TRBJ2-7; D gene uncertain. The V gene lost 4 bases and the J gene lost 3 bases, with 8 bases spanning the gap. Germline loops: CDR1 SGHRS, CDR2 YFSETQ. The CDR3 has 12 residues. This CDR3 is CASSLQNYEQYF. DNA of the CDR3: TGCGCCAGCAGCCTACAGAACTACGAGCAGTACTTC.

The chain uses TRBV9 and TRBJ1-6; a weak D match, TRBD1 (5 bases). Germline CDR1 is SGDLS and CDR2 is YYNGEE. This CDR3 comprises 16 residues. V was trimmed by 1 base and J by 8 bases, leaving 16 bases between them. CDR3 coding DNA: TGTGCCAGCAGCGTAACCGGGACCTACGGGGATTCACCCCTCCACTTT. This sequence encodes CASSVTGTYGDSPLHF. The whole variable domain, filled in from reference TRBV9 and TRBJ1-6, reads DSGVTQTPKHLITATGQRVTLRCSPRSGDLSVYWYQQSLDQGLQFLIQYYNGEERAKGNILERFSAQQFPDLHSELNLSSLELGDSALYFCASSVTGTYGDSPLHFGNGTRLTVT.

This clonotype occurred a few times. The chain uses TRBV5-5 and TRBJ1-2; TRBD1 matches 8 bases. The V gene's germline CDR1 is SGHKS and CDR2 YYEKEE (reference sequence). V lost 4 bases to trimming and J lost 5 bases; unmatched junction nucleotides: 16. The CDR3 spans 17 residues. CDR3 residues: CASSGRTGSVVTYGYTF. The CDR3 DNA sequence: TGTGCCAGCAGCGGCAGGACAGGGAGTGTAGTGACTTATGGCTACACCTTC.

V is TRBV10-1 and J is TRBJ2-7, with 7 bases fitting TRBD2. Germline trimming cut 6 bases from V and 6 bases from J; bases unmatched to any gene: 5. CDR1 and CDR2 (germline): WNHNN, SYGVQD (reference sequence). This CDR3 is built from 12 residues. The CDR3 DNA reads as TGCGCCAGCAGCGCCTCGGGGGGCGAGCAGTACTTC. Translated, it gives CASSASGGEQYF.

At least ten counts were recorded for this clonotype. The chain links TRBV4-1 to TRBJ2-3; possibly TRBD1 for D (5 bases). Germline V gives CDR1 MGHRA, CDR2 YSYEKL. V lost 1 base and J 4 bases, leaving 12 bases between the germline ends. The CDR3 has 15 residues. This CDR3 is CASSQGPRGSDTQYF. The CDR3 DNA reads TGCGCCAGCAGCCAAGGCCCAAGGGGCTCAGATACGCAGTATTTT.

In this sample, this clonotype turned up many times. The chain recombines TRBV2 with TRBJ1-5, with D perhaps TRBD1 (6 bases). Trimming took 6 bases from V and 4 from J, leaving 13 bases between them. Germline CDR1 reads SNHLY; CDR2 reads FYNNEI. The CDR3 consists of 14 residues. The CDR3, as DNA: TGTGCCAGCAGCGGCGGACAGTGGAATCAGCCCCAGCATTTT. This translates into CASSGGQWNQPQHF.

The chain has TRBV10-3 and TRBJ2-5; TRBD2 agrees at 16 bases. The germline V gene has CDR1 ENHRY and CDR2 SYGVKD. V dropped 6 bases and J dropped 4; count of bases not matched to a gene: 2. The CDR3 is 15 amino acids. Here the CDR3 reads CAIRGTSGGAETQYF. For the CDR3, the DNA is TGTGCCATCAGAGGGACTAGCGGGGGGGCAGAGACCCAGTACTTC.

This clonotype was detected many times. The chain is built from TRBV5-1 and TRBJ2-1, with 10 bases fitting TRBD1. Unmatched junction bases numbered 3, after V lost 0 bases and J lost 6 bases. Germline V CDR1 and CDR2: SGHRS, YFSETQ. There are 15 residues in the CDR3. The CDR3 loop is CASSLVGTGVNEQFF. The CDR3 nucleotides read TGCGCCAGCAGCTTGGTTGGGACAGGGGTCAATGAGCAGTTCTTC.

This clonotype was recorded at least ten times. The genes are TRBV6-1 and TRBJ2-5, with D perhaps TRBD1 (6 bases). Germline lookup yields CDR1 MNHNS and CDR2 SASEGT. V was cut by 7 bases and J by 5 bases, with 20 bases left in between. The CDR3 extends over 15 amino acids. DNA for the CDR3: TGTGCCAGCACCTTGCCAATAACAGGGACCGAGACCCAGTACTTC. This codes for CASTLPITGTETQYF.

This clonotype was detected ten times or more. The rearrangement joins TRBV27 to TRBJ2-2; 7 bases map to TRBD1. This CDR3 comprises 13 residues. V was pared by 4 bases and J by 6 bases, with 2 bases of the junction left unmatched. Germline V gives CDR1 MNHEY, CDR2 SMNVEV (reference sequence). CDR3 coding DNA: TGTGCCAGCAGTTCTACAGGGGCCGGGGAGCTGTTTTTT. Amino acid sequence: CASSSTGAGELFF.

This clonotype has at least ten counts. The CDR3 DNA sequence: TGTGCCAGCAGTGAGACAGGGGCGCAAGAGACCCAGTACTTC. This codes for CASSETGAQETQYF. This chain connects TRBV27 to TRBJ2-5; 8 bases agree with TRBD1. V lost 5 bases and J lost 2; bases outside the gene matches: 4. The germline V gene has CDR1 MNHEY and CDR2 SMNVEV (reference sequence). The CDR3 sequence is 14 residues long.

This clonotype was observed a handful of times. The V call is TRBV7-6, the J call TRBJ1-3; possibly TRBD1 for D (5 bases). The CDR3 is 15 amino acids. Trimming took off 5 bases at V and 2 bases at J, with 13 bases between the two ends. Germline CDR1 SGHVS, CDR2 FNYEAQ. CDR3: CASSPGGGTGNTIYF. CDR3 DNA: TGTGCCAGCAGCCCCGGGGGAGGGACTGGAAACACCATATATTTT. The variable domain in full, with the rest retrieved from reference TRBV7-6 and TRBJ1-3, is GAGVSQSPRYKVTKRGQDVALRCDPISGHVSLYWYRQALGQGPEFLTYFNYEAQQDKSGLPNDRFSAERPEGSISTLTIQRTEQRDSAMYRCASSPGGGTGNTIYFGEGSWLTVV.

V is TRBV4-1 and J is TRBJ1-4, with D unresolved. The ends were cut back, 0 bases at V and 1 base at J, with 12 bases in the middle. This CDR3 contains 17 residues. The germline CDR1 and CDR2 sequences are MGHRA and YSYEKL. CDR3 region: CASSQDRGGKTNEKLFF. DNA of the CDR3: TGCGCCAGCAGCCAAGATCGAGGAGGGAAAACTAATGAAAAACTGTTTTTT.

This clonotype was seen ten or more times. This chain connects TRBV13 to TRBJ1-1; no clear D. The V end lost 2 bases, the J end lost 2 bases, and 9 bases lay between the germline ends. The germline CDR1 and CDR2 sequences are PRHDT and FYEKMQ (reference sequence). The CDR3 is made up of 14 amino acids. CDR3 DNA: TGTGCCAGCAGCTTAAGACAACCTAACACTGAAGCTTTCTTT. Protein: CASSLRQPNTEAFF. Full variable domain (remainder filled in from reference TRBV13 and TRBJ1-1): AAGVIQSPRHLIKEKRETATLKCYPIPRHDTVYWYQQGPGQDPQFLISFYEKMQSDKGSIPDRFSAQQFSDYHSELNMSSLELGDSALYFCASSLRQPNTEAFFGQGTRLTVV.

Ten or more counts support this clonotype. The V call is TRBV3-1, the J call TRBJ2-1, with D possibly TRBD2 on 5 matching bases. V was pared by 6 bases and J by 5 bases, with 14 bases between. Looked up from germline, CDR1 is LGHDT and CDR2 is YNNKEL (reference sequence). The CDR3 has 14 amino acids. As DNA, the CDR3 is TGTGCCAGCAGTCTAGGACTCGGGAACAATGAGCAGTTCTTC. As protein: CASSLGLGNNEQFF.

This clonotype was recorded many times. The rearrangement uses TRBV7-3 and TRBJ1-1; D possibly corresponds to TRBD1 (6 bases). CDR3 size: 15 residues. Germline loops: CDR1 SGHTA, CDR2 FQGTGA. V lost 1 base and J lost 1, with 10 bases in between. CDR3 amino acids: CASSLSGGANTEAFF. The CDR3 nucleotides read TGTGCCAGCAGCTTAAGTGGGGGCGCGAACACTGAAGCTTTCTTT.

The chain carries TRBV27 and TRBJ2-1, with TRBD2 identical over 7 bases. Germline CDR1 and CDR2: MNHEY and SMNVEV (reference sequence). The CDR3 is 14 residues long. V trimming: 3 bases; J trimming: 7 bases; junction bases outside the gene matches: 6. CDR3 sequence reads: CASSFLGGGNEQFF. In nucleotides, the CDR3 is TGTGCCAGCAGTTTCTTGGGGGGGGGGAATGAGCAGTTCTTC.

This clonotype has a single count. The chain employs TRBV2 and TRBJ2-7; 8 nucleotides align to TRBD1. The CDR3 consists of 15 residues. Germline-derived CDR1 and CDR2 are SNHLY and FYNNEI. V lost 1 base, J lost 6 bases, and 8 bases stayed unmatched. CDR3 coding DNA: TGTGCCAGCAGTGAAGAGGGACAGGTGGGGGGCGAGCAGTACTTC. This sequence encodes CASSEEGQVGGEQYF.

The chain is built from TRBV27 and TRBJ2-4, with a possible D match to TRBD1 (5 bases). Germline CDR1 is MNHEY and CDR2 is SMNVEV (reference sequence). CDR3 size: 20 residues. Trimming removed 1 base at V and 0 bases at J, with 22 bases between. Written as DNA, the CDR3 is TGTGCCAGCAGTTTATTTCCACCTGACAGTACAGCTCTAGCCAAAAACATTCAGTACTTC. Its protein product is CASSLFPPDSTALAKNIQYF.

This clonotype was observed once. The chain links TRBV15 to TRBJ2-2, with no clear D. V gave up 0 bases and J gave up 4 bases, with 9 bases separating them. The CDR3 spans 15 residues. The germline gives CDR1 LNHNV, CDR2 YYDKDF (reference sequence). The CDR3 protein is CATSRDRLVTGELFF. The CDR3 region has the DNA TGTGCCACCAGCAGAGACCGACTGGTCACCGGGGAGCTGTTTTTT.